The clone carrying this T cell receptor (beta chain) was counted a single time. This sample was included in a study of blood T cell repertoires in COVID-19. In the source study's methods: Using reference gene primer amplification, nucleated cell counts were estimated. Measured with immunoSEQ multiplex PCR; TCRdb has only the in-frame clones, and not every one. V, J and clone size are those of that table, while D and trimming were read from the DNA. The data contain around 210,000 clones, 65% to 90% of them seen just once; the ten biggest clones take up approximately 5.1%. The Seattle patients joined while their infection was active and were tracked longitudinally afterward. The V and J ends lost 6 bases and 7 bases, in that order; junction bases with no gene match: 8. The CDR3 covers 14 residues. Germline CDR1 and CDR2: MNHEY and SMNVEV (reference sequence).

The source is a man in his forties or fifties with COVID-19, enrolled during active disease. The chain employs TRBV27 and TRBJ1-5; TRBD1 agrees at 8 bases. Sequencing used peripheral blood. CDR3 DNA sequence: TGTGCCAGCAGCCCGTCAGGGGGCTGGCAGCCCCAGCATTTT. Its translation is CASSPSGGWQPQHF.